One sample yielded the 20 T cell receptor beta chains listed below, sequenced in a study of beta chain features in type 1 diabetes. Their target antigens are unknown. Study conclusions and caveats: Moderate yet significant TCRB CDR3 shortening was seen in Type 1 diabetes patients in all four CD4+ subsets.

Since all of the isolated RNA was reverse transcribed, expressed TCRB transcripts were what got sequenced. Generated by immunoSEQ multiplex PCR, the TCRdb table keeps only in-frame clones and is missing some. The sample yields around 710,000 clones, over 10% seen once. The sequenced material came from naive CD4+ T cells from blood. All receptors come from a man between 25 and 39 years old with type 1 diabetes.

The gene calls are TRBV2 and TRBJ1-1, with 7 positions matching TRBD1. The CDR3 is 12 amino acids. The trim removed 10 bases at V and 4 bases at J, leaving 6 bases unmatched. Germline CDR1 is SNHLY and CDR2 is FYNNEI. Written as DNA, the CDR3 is TGTGCCACCGGGACAGTGGTCACTGAAGCTTTCTTT. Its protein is CATGTVVTEAFF.

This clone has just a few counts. DNA of the CDR3: TGCGCCAGCAGCCAAGGGGCCGACGGGGGAAACACCATATATTTT. It codes for CASSQGADGGNTIYF. The genes are TRBV4-3 and TRBJ1-3; D gene uncertain. This CDR3 contains 15 residues. Deletions cut 1 base from V and 4 bases from J, with 11 bases between. Germline CDR1 reads LGHNA; CDR2 reads YSLEER.

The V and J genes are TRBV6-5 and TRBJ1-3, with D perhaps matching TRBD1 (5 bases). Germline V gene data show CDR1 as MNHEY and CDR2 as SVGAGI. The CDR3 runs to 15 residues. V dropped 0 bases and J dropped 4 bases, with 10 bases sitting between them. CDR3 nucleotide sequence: TGTGCCAGCAGTTACTCCAGGGTGGGCGGAAACACCATATATTTT. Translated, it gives CASSYSRVGGNTIYF.

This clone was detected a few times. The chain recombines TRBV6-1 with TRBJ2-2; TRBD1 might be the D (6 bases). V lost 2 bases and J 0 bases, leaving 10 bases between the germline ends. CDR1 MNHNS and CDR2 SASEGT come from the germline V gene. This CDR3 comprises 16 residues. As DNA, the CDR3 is TGTGCCAGCAGTGAATTCTGGACAGCGAACACCGGGGAGCTGTTTTTT. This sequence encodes CASSEFWTANTGELFF.

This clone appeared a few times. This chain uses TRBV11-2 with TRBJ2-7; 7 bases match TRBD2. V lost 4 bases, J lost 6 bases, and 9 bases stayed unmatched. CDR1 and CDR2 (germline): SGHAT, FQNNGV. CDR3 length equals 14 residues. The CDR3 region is CASSSSGVGLEQYF. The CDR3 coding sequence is TGTGCCAGCAGCTCCAGCGGGGTCGGGCTCGAGCAGTACTTC.

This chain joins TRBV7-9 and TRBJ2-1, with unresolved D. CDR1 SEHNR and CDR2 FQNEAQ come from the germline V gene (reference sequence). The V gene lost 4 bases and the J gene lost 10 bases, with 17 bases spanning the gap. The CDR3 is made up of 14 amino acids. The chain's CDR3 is CASSSNSDSVEQFF. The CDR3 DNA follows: TGTGCCAGCAGCTCTAACTCTGATTCGGTCGAGCAGTTCTTC.

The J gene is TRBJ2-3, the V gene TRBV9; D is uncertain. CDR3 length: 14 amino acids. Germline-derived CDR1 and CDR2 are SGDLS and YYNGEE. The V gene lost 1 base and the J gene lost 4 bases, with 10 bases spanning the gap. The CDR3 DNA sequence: TGTGCCAGCAGCGTATCCCAGCGCTCAGATACGCAGTATTTT. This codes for CASSVSQRSDTQYF.

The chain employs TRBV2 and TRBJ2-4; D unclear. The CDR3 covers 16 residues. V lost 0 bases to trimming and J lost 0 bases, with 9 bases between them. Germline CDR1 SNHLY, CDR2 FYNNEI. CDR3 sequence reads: CASSEAGSKAKNIQYF. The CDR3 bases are TGTGCCAGCAGTGAAGCGGGAAGTAAAGCCAAAAACATTCAGTACTTC.

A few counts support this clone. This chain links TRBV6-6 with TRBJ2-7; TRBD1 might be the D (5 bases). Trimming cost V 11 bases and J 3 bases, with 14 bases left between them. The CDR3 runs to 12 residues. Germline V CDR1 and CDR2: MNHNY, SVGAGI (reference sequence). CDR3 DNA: TGTGCCTCAGGGCCAGGGCTCTACGAGCAGTACTTC. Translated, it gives CASGPGLYEQYF.

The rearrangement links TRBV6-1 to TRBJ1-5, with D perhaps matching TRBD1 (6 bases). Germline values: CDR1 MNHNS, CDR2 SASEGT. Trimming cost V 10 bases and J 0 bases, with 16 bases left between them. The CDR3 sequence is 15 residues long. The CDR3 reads CATRGWGDSNQPQHF. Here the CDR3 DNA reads TGTGCCACCAGGGGATGGGGGGATAGCAATCAGCCCCAGCATTTT.

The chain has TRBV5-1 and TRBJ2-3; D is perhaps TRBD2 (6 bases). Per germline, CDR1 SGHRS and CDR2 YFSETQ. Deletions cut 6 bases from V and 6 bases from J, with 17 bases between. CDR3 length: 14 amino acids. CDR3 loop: CASMEGRVIDTQYF. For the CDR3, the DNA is TGCGCCAGCATGGAGGGCAGGGTTATTGATACGCAGTATTTT. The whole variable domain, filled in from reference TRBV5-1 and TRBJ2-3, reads KAGVTQTPRYLIKTRGQQVTLSCSPISGHRSVSWYQQTPGQGLQFLFEYFSETQRNKGNFPGRFSGRQFSNSRSEMNVSTLELGDSALYLCASMEGRVIDTQYFGPGTRLTVL.

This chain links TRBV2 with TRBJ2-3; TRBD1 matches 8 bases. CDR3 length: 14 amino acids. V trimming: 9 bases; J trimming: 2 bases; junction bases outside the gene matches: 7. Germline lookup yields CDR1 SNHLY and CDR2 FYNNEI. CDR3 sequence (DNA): TGTGCCAGTGGGACAGGTTCCCTCACAGATACGCAGTATTTT. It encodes CASGTGSLTDTQYF.

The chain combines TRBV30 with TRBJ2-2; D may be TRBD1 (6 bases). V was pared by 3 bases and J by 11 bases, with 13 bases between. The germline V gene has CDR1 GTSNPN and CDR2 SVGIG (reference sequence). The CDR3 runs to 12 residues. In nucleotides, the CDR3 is TGTGCCTGGAGCCAACAGGGAGTAGAGCTGTTTTTT. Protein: CAWSQQGVELFF.

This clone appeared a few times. The CDR3 DNA is TGTGCCAGCGCCCACGGACTTCATCCCTACGAGCAGTACTTC. As protein: CASAHGLHPYEQYF. J is TRBJ2-7 and V is TRBV18; a possible D gene is TRBD2 (5 bases). Per germline, CDR1 KGHSH and CDR2 LQKENI. V was shortened by 8 bases and J by 2 bases, with 16 bases between the two germline ends. The CDR3 totals 14 residues.

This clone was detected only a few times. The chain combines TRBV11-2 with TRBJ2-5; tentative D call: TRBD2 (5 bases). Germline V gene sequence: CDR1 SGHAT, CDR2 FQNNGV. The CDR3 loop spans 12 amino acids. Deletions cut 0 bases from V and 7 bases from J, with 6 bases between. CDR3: CASSLDRGTQYF. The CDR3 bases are TGTGCCAGCAGCTTAGATCGGGGGACCCAGTACTTC.

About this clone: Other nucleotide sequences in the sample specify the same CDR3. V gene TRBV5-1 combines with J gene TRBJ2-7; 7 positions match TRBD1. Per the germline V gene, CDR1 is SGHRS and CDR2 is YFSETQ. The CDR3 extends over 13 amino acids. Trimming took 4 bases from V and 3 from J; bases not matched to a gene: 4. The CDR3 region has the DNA TGCGCCAGCAGCCCGGGACAGCTCTACGAGCAGTACTTC. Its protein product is CASSPGQLYEQYF.

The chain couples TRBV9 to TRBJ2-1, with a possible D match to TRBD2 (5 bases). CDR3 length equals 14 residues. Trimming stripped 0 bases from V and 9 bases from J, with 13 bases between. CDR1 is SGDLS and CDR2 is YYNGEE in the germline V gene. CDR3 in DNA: TGTGCCAGCAGCGTAGGTGGCGAAGGGAGTGAGCAGTTCTTC. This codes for CASSVGGEGSEQFF.

This chain's CDR3 is CSVDGGILTYNEQFF. CDR3 in DNA: TGCAGCGTTGATGGAGGGATACTCACCTACAATGAGCAGTTCTTC. The chain has TRBV29-1 and TRBJ2-1; the D gene is possibly TRBD2 (6 bases). The V end was cut by 3 bases, the J end by 2 bases, with 14 bases between. Germline CDR1 is SQVTM and CDR2 is ANQGSEA. The CDR3 covers 15 residues.

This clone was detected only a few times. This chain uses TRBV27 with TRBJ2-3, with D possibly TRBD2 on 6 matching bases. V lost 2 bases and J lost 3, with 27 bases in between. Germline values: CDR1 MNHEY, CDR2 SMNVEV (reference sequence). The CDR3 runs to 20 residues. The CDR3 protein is CASSLIQARRREGRTDTQYF. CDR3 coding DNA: TGTGCCAGCAGTTTAATCCAAGCGAGAAGGAGGGAAGGGAGAACAGATACGCAGTATTTT.

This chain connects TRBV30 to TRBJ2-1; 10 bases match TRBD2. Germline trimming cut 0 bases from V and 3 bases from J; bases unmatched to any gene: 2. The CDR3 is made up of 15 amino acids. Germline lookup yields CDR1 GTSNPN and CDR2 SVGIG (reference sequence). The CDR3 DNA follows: TGTGCCTGGAGTGTACGGACTAGCGGCTACAATGAGCAGTTCTTC. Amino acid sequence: CAWSVRTSGYNEQFF. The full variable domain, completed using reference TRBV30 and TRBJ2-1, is SQTIHQWPATLVQPVGSPLSLECTVEGTSNPNLYWYRQAAGRGLQLLFYSVGIGQISSEVPQNLSASRPQDRQFILSSKKLLLSDSGFYLCAWSVRTSGYNEQFFGPGTRLTVL.